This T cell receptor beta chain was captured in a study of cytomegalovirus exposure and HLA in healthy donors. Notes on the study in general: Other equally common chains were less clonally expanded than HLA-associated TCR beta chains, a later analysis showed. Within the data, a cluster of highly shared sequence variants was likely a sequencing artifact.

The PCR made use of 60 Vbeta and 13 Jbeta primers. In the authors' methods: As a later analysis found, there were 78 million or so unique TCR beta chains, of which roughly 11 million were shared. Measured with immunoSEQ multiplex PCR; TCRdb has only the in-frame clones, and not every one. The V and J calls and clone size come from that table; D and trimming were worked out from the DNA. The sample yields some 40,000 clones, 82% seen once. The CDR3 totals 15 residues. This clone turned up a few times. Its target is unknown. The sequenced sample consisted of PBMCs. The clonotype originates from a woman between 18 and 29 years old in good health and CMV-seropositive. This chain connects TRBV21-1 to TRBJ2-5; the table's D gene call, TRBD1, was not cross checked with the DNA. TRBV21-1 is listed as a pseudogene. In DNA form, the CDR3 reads TGTGCCAGCAGGCCCGGGACAGGGGACTGTGAGACCCAGTACTTC. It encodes CASRPGTGDCETQYF.